The next 10 T cell receptor beta chains were all read from a single sample in a study of molecular identifiers for immune sequencing clone quantification. TCRdb reanalysed the PCR reads using MiXCR and keeps one entry per CDR3 protein. The sample includes about 640,000 distinct CDR3 sequences, 20% of them seen just once. Sequencing input: naive CD8+ T cells from blood, with Jurkat cell RNA spiked in. Indicated subset: FACS-sorted CD8+CD4-CCR7+CD45RA+ naive T cells. The source of these receptors is a human donor in good health. Some libraries in this study had Jurkat cell RNA spiked in.

Ten or more counts support this clonotype. This chain links TRBV29-1 with TRBJ2-3; 12 bases match TRBD2. CDR1 and CDR2 from the germline V gene are SQVTM and ANQGSEA. Unmatched junction bases numbered 8, after V lost 4 bases and J lost 6 bases. CDR3 length equals 15 residues. The CDR3 nucleotides are TGCAGCGTTGCTTCTAGCGGGAGGGGCATGGATACGCAGTATTTT. It specifies CSVASSGRGMDTQYF.

This chain links TRBV19 with TRBJ2-6; no definite D call. Germline-derived CDR1 and CDR2 are LNHDA and SQIVND (reference sequence). The CDR3 loop spans 15 amino acids. V was cut by 4 bases and J by 0 bases, with 7 bases left in between. CDR3 loop: CASSKLFSGANVLTF. CDR3 in DNA: TGTGCCAGTAGTAAGCTGTTCTCTGGGGCCAACGTCCTGACTTTC.

This clonotype came up many times. The V and J genes are TRBV7-9 and TRBJ1-1; possibly TRBD1 for D (6 bases). The germline V gene has CDR1 SEHNR and CDR2 FQNEAQ (reference sequence). Trimming took off 1 base at V and 4 bases at J, with 13 bases between the two ends. CDR3 length equals 15 residues. The CDR3 nucleotides read TGTGCCAGCAGCTTAGAGGGGGGTTCGAGCACTGAAGCTTTCTTT. It is translated as CASSLEGGSSTEAFF. Complete variable domain (other parts from reference TRBV7-9 and TRBJ1-1): DTGVSQNPRHKITKRGQNVTFRCDPISEHNRLYWYRQTLGQGPEFLTYFQNEAQLEKSRLLSDRFSAERPKGSFSTLEIQRTEQGDSAMYLCASSLEGGSSTEAFFGQGTRLTVV.

Note on this clonotype: A much bigger clone sits one base away, suggesting this may be a read error. The chain recombines TRBV14 with TRBJ1-2; no definite D call. Trimming pared 2 bases from V and 0 bases from J, leaving 10 bases between. The germline CDR1 and CDR2 sequences are SGHDN and FVKESK. The CDR3 totals 15 residues. In DNA, the CDR3 is TGTGCCAGCAGCCAATGCCGCACAGCTAACTATGGCTACACCTTC. Its translation is CASSQCRTANYGYTF.

This chain links TRBV30 with TRBJ2-1; D call uncertain. Per germline, CDR1 GTSNPN and CDR2 SVGIG (reference sequence). The V gene lost 0 bases and the J gene lost 8 bases, with 11 bases spanning the gap. The CDR3 has 13 residues. As DNA, the CDR3 is TGTGCCTGGAGTGTACTTAACTTTCATGAGCAGTTCTTC. The encoded protein is CAWSVLNFHEQFF.

This clonotype came up many times. The rearrangement joins TRBV28 to TRBJ2-5, with D perhaps being TRBD1 or TRBD2 (5 bases each). Germline CDR1 is MDHEN and CDR2 is SYDVKM. Trimming pared 3 bases from V and 1 base from J, leaving 12 bases between. The CDR3 is 15 residues long. CDR3 sequence reads: CASSFRGLSQETQYF. As DNA, the CDR3 is TGTGCCAGCAGTTTCCGGGGCCTCTCCCAAGAGACCCAGTACTTC. Full variable domain (rest looked up from reference TRBV28 and TRBJ2-5): DVKVTQSSRYLVKRTGEKVFLECVQDMDHENMFWYRQDPGLGLRLIYFSYDVKMKEKGDIPEGYSVSREKKERFSLILESASTNQTSMYLCASSFRGLSQETQYFGPGTRLLVL.

This clonotype came up many times. V and J are TRBV27 and TRBJ2-7; D is uncertain. V lost 3 bases and J 4 bases, leaving 10 bases between the germline ends. This CDR3 has 13 residues. Germline CDR1 and CDR2: MNHEY and SMNVEV (reference sequence). In nucleotides, the CDR3 is TGTGCCAGCAGTTTGACACCGAAGTACGAGCAGTACTTC. It is translated as CASSLTPKYEQYF.

Ten or more counts support this clonotype. The gene calls are TRBV7-9 and TRBJ1-1, with 7 bases matching TRBD1. CDR1 is SEHNR, CDR2 FQNEAQ, per germline (reference sequence). V lost 2 bases to trimming and J lost 1 base; unmatched junction nucleotides: 13. CDR3 length: 18 residues. The CDR3 region is CASSLFVPRGPQNTEAFF. CDR3 bases: TGTGCCAGCAGCTTATTTGTGCCAAGGGGGCCCCAGAACACTGAAGCTTTCTTT.

This clonotype was detected a few times. Relative to the germline gene, one junction end is altered; a read error may explain this. V is TRBV19 and J is TRBJ2-7, with D perhaps matching TRBD2 (6 bases). Germline V CDR1 and CDR2: LNHDA, SQIVND (reference sequence). CDR3 length: 14 amino acids. The CDR3 loop reads CASSAGTPSNEQYF. CDR3 in DNA: TGTGCCAGTAGTGCCGGGACTCCCTCCAACGAGCAGTACTTC.

Ten or more counts support this clonotype. This chain links TRBV30 with TRBJ1-3; D is possibly TRBD1 (6 bases). Germline CDR1 GTSNPN, CDR2 SVGIG (reference sequence). Trimming cost V 1 base and J 3 bases, with 10 bases left between them. The CDR3 is 14 amino acids. The CDR3: CAWSEDSFGNTIYF. The CDR3 DNA follows: TGTGCCTGGAGTGAGGACAGCTTTGGAAACACCATATATTTT. The full variable domain, with the rest looked up from reference TRBV30 and TRBJ1-3, is SQTIHQWPATLVQPVGSPLSLECTVEGTSNPNLYWYRQAAGRGLQLLFYSVGIGQISSEVPQNLSASRPQDRQFILSSKKLLLSDSGFYLCAWSEDSFGNTIYFGEGSWLTVV.